The 25 T cell receptor beta chains reported below all come from one sample, sequenced in a study of T cell responses to AZD1222 COVID-19 vaccine. This table comes from immunoSEQ multiplex PCR, and its TCRdb copy is limited to in-frame clones, with some not included. In the table there are over 120,000 clones, around 90% of which are singletons. This specimen was peripheral blood, taken 28 days after the second dose of the MenACWY control vaccine. The receptors were sampled from an adult who received the MenACWY meningococcal vaccine as a control.

In regard to this clone: Germline and junction disagree at one end, which may indicate a read error. The chain employs TRBV20-1 and TRBJ1-2; D gene unclear. CDR3 length: 11 residues. Germline CDR1 and CDR2: DFQATT and SNEGSKA (reference sequence). CDR3 sequence reads: CRPVGNYGYTF. The CDR3 DNA is TGCAGGCCGGTGGGTAACTACGGCTACACCTTC.

This rearrangement joins TRBV7-6 to TRBJ2-7, with TRBD1 matching over 8 bases. CDR1 and CDR2 from the germline V gene are SGHVS and FNYEAQ. After removal of 5 bases from V and 6 bases from J, the junction contained 18 bases not matched to a gene. This CDR3 has 17 amino acids. The DNA for the CDR3 is TGTGCCAGCAGCCAAGTACTCGGGTCAGGGGGCTTCCTCGAGCAGTACTTC. It is translated as CASSQVLGSGGFLEQYF. Drawing the rest from reference TRBV7-6 and TRBJ2-7, the complete variable domain is GAGVSQSPRYKVTKRGQDVALRCDPISGHVSLYWYRQALGQGPEFLTYFNYEAQQDKSGLPNDRFSAERPEGSISTLTIQRTEQRDSAMYRCASSQVLGSGGFLEQYFGPGTRLTVT.

This clone was found once. The J gene is TRBJ2-6, the V gene TRBV19, with D perhaps TRBD1 (6 bases). The CDR3 has 16 residues. V lost 1 base to trimming and J lost 0 bases, with 7 bases between them. Germline V gives CDR1 LNHDA, CDR2 SQIVND (reference sequence). CDR3 DNA: TGTGCCAGTAGTATAGGACAGGCCTCTGGGGCCAACGTCCTGACTTTC. Its protein is CASSIGQASGANVLTF.

This clone has only one observation. The rearrangement uses TRBV6-6 and TRBJ1-2, with no clear D. Looked up from germline, CDR1 is MNHNY and CDR2 is SVGAGI (reference sequence). Trimming removed 0 bases from V and 5 bases from J, with 4 bases in between. This CDR3 is built from 12 residues. The chain's CDR3 is CASSYSEYGYTF. The CDR3 DNA follows: TGTGCCAGCAGTTACTCGGAATATGGCTACACCTTC.

This clone was counted at least ten times. The chain employs TRBV25-1 and TRBJ1-2, with D maybe TRBD1 (6 bases). The CDR3 length is 15 residues. V was shortened by 0 bases and J by 2 bases, with 10 bases between the two germline ends. Germline CDR1 is MGHDK and CDR2 is SYGVNS. CDR3 nucleotide sequence: TGTGCCAGCAGTGAATATTGGACAGCAAACTATGGCTACACCTTC. It encodes CASSEYWTANYGYTF.

J is TRBJ2-2 and V is TRBV18; the match to TRBD1 covers 8 bases. Germline CDR1 and CDR2: KGHSH and LQKENI. V dropped 0 bases and J dropped 3; count of bases not matched to a gene: 6. The CDR3 contains 17 residues. Here the CDR3 DNA reads TGTGCCAGCTCACCACCCGTGGGACAGGAGGACACCGGGGAGCTGTTTTTT. Translation gives CASSPPVGQEDTGELFF.

The chain couples TRBV7-3 to TRBJ2-3, with unresolved D. Deletions cut 0 bases from V and 1 base from J, with 8 bases between. This CDR3 region has 15 residues. Germline CDR1 SGHTA, CDR2 FQGTGA. CDR3 DNA: TGTGCCAGCAGCTTAACCCCTAAGGGCACAGATACGCAGTATTTT. Translating it yields CASSLTPKGTDTQYF.

The rearrangement uses TRBV7-2 and TRBJ1-1, with a weak D call TRBD1 (5 bases). This CDR3 contains 14 residues. The V gene's germline CDR1 is SGHTA and CDR2 FQGNSA. V dropped 2 bases and J dropped 1 base, with 8 bases sitting between them. For the CDR3, the DNA is TGTGCCAGCAGCTTACAGGGTTGGAACACTGAAGCTTTCTTT. This translates into CASSLQGWNTEAFF. The full variable domain, its missing parts supplied by reference TRBV7-2 and TRBJ1-1, is GAGVSQSPSNKVTEKGKDVELRCDPISGHTALYWYRQSLGQGLEFLIYFQGNSAPDKSGLPSDRFSAERTGGSVSTLTIQRTQQEDSAVYLCASSLQGWNTEAFFGQGTRLTVV.

The chain couples TRBV24-1 to TRBJ1-1; D not certain. The length of the CDR3 is 14 residues. Trimming removed 4 bases at V and 2 bases at J, with 10 bases between. Germline assignment: CDR1 KGHDR and CDR2 SFDVKD. The chain's CDR3 is CATSESKGNTEAFF. CDR3 sequence (DNA): TGTGCCACCAGTGAGTCTAAGGGAAACACTGAAGCTTTCTTT.

The chain links TRBV7-9 to TRBJ1-1; D call uncertain. The germline CDR1 and CDR2 sequences are SEHNR and FQNEAQ (reference sequence). The CDR3 extends over 14 amino acids. V lost 0 bases, J lost 3 bases, and 8 bases lay in between. The CDR3 nucleotides read TGTGCCAGCAGCTTAGCGGGGTCACACACTGAAGCTTTCTTT. As protein: CASSLAGSHTEAFF.

The CDR3 region is CASSQDSQQAFF. CDR3 DNA: TGCGCCAGCAGCCAAGATTCCCAACAAGCTTTCTTT. The rearrangement uses TRBV4-3 and TRBJ1-1; D is ambiguous. The V gene lost 0 bases and the J gene lost 9 bases, with 8 bases spanning the gap. The V gene's germline CDR1 is LGHNA and CDR2 YSLEER. CDR3 length: 12 residues.

V and J are TRBV3-1 (or the pseudogene TRBV3-2) and TRBJ1-3; no reliable D call. CDR1 is LGHDT and CDR2 is YNNKEL in the germline V gene (reference sequence). With 0 bases removed from V and 0 bases from J, the gap between germline ends came to 12 bases. The CDR3 extends over 17 amino acids. CDR3 sequence reads: CASSQELATLSGNTIYF. CDR3 in DNA: TGTGCCAGCAGCCAAGAGCTTGCTACACTCTCTGGAAACACCATATATTTT.

V is TRBV3-1 (or the pseudogene TRBV3-2) and J is TRBJ1-1; D possibly corresponds to TRBD1 (6 bases). The ends were cut back, 3 bases at V and 0 bases at J, with 8 bases in the middle. Looked up from germline, CDR1 is LGHDT and CDR2 is YNNKEL (reference sequence). This CDR3 comprises 14 residues. CDR3 sequence reads: CASSHGQLNTEAFF. The CDR3 coding sequence is TGTGCCAGCAGCCATGGACAGTTGAACACTGAAGCTTTCTTT.

The chain uses TRBV10-3 and TRBJ1-1, with D hard to call. Looked up from germline, CDR1 is ENHRY and CDR2 is SYGVKD. The CDR3 spans 19 residues. The ends were cut back, 1 base at V and 3 bases at J, with 24 bases in the middle. The CDR3 spells CAISEFLGYREGNYTEAFF. The CDR3 nucleotides are TGTGCCATCAGTGAGTTCCTCGGGTATAGGGAAGGTAATTACACTGAAGCTTTCTTT.

The chain has TRBV5-1 and TRBJ2-3; 8 nucleotides agree with TRBD2. The CDR3 contains 15 residues. The ends lost 0 bases at V and 2 bases at J; junction bases unmatched: 2. CDR1 SGHRS and CDR2 YFSETQ come from the germline V gene. The CDR3 coding sequence is TGCGCCAGCAGCTTGGGAGCGGGGGTCACAGATACGCAGTATTTT. Amino acid sequence: CASSLGAGVTDTQYF.

The V and J genes are TRBV19 and TRBJ2-3, with 9 bases that match TRBD2. CDR3 size: 14 residues. The junction had 5 bases not matched to a gene; V was cut back by 5 bases and J by 5 bases. The germline V gene encodes CDR1 LNHDA and CDR2 SQIVND (reference sequence). In nucleotides, the CDR3 is TGTGCCAGTAGTTGGACTAGCGCCCAAGATACGCAGTATTTT. This encodes CASSWTSAQDTQYF. Complete variable domain (other parts from reference TRBV19 and TRBJ2-3): DGGITQSPKYLFRKEGQNVTLSCEQNLNHDAMYWYRQDPGQGLRLIYYSQIVNDFQKGDIAEGYSVSREKKESFPLTVTSAQKNPTAFYLCASSWTSAQDTQYFGPGTRLTVL.

Only one count was recorded for this clone. V usage is TRBV3-1 (or the pseudogene TRBV3-2) and J usage is TRBJ1-5; tentative D call: TRBD1 (6 bases). The CDR3 totals 16 residues. V lost 0 bases to trimming and J lost 7 bases, with 16 bases between them. From germline, CDR1 is LGHDT and CDR2 YNNKEL (reference sequence). The CDR3 nucleotides read TGTGCCAGCAGCCAAGATAGGGGGATAAGTGGCCAGCCCCAGCATTTT. Its translation: CASSQDRGISGQPQHF.

V usage is TRBV5-1 and J usage is TRBJ2-1, with 12 bases that match TRBD2. The germline V gene has CDR1 SGHRS and CDR2 YFSETQ. CDR3 size: 14 residues. J was trimmed by 7 bases and V by 4 bases; bases with no gene match: 3. CDR3 protein: CASSPTSGSNEQFF. The CDR3 nucleotides read TGCGCCAGCAGCCCGACTAGCGGGAGTAATGAGCAGTTCTTC.

This chain uses TRBV6-4 with TRBJ2-3; the D gene is possibly TRBD1 (6 bases). CDR3 size: 15 residues. Deletions cut 5 bases from V and 3 bases from J, with 15 bases between. Per germline, CDR1 MRHNA and CDR2 SNTAGT. In nucleotides, the CDR3 is TGTGCCAGCAGTATGGACAGTTCGGGGACAGATACGCAGTATTTT. Its translation: CASSMDSSGTDTQYF.

The chain uses TRBV6-1 and TRBJ1-5; D might be TRBD1 (5 bases). V lost 2 bases, J lost 4 bases, and 12 bases lay in between. Germline V gene data show CDR1 as MNHNS and CDR2 as SASEGT. This CDR3 has 15 amino acids. The CDR3 DNA sequence: TGTGCCAGCAGTGAATTTGAGGGGATTAATCAGCCCCAGCATTTT. Amino acid sequence: CASSEFEGINQPQHF.

The V and J genes are TRBV7-8 and TRBJ1-3; no clear D gene. Trimming pared 5 bases from V and 2 bases from J, leaving 10 bases between. Germline V lookup: CDR1 SGHVS, CDR2 FQNEAQ. The CDR3 spans 14 residues. CDR3 bases: TGTGCCAGCAGCCGCCAGTCCCCTGGAAACACCATATATTTT. It specifies CASSRQSPGNTIYF.

The CDR3: CASSKARETQYF. CDR3 nucleotides: TGTGCCAGCAGCAAAGCGCGAGAGACCCAGTACTTC. This chain links TRBV21-1 with TRBJ2-5; the table gives TRBD2 as D, unverified against the DNA. TRBV21-1 represents a pseudogene. CDR3 length: 12 amino acids.

V gene TRBV2 combines with J gene TRBJ1-1; no clear D gene. Looked up from germline, CDR1 is SNHLY and CDR2 is FYNNEI. The CDR3 is 14 residues long. Trimming stripped 7 bases from V and 5 bases from J, with 17 bases between. This chain's CDR3 is CASTFEGTRTEAFF. The CDR3 DNA follows: TGTGCCAGCACTTTCGAGGGCACCAGGACTGAAGCTTTCTTT.

This sequence joins TRBV4-3 and TRBJ1-3; D not resolved. V shed 3 bases and J shed 0 bases, with 12 bases lying between them. The V gene's germline CDR1 is LGHNA and CDR2 YSLEER. The CDR3 has 16 amino acids. The CDR3 bases are TGCGCCAGCAGCCAGCTGGGTTTCGACTCTGGAAACACCATATATTTT. Translation gives CASSQLGFDSGNTIYF.

The rearrangement uses TRBV2 and TRBJ2-7; 12 nucleotides line up with TRBD2. CDR1 is SNHLY, CDR2 FYNNEI, per germline. Trimming cost V 4 bases and J 1 base; bases outside gene matches: 8. CDR3 size: 17 residues. CDR3 protein: CASSGASGRARSYEQYF. As DNA, the CDR3 is TGTGCCAGCAGTGGGGCTAGCGGGAGGGCCAGGTCCTACGAGCAGTACTTC.